This T cell receptor beta chain appears in the sequencing data of a study of T cell responses to AZD1222 COVID-19 vaccine. Germline V lookup: CDR1 SGHDT, CDR2 YYEEEE. The J segment lost 9 bases and the V segment lost 4 bases, leaving 11 bases of the junction unmatched. This CDR3 region has 15 residues. Method: immunoSEQ multiplex PCR; TCRdb's copy keeps in-frame clones and lacks some. The data contain about 190,000 clones, 90% to 95% of them singletons. This chain links TRBV5-6 with TRBJ1-5, with 9 bases matching TRBD1. Sequencing used peripheral blood, obtained on day 0 of AZD1222 vaccination. This clonotype was sampled from an adult in good health. The CDR3 DNA reads TGTGCCAGCAGCCGAGGGGACAGGGCTAAATGGCCCCAGCATTTT. It codes for CASSRGDRAKWPQHF.